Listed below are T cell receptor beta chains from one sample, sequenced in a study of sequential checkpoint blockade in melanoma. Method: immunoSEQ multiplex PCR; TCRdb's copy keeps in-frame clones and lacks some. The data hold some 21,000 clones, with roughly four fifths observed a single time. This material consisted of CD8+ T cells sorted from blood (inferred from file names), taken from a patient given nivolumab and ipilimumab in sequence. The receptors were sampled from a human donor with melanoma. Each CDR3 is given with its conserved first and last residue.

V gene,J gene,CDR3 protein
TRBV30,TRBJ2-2,CAWFQGITGELFF
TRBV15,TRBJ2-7,CATSRTGQVSSYEQYF
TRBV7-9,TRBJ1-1,CASSFERPKAFF
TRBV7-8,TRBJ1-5,CASSQDRADQPQHF
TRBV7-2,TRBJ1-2,CASSLYGTNANYGYTF
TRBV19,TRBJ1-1,CATRDRMNTEAFF
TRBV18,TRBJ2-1,CASSLRGTSGTYNEQFF
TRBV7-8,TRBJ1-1,CASLLGGRTNTEAFF
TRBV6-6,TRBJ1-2,CASSQDYGYTF
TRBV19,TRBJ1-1,CASKRELATEAFF
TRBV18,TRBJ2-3,CASSPPSTDTQYF
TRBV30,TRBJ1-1,CAWSLGQTRPEAFF
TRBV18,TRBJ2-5,CASSLAGETQYF
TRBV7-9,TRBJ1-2,CASSRHRGGYTF
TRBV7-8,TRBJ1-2,CASSLRQGGGYTF
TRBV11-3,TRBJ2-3,CASSYSITDTQYF
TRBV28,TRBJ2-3,CAIRTSGRARSDTQYF
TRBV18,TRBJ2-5,CASSTTATQETQYF
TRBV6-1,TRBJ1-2,CASSEYAEDYGYTF
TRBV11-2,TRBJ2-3,CASSPLRRTSADTQYF
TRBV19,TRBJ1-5,CASTDRVRGNQPQHF
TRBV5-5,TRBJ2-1,CASSLDVGASSYNEQFF
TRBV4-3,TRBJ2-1,CASSPEASGSSYNEQFF
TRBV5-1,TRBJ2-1,CASSWPSGRATGNEQFF
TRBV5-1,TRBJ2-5,CASSPGQTETQYF
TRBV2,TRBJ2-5,CASSRERSGETQYF
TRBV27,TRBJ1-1,CASSFRGETTEAFF